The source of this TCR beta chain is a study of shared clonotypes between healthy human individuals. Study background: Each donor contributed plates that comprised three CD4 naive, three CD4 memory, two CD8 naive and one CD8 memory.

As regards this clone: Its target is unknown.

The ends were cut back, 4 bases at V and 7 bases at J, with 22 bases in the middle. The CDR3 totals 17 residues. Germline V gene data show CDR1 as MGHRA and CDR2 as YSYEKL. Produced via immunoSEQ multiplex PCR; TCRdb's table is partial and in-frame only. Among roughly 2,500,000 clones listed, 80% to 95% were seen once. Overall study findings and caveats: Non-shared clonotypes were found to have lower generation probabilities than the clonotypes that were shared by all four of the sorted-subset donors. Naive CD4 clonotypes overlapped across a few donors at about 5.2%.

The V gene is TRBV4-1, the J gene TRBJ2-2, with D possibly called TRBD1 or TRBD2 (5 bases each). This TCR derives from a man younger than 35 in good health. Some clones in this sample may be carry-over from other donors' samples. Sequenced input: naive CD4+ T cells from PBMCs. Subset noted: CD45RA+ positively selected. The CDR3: CASSPRPGLASFGELFF. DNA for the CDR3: TGCGCCAGCAGCCCGAGGCCAGGGCTAGCCAGCTTCGGGGAGCTGTTTTTT.